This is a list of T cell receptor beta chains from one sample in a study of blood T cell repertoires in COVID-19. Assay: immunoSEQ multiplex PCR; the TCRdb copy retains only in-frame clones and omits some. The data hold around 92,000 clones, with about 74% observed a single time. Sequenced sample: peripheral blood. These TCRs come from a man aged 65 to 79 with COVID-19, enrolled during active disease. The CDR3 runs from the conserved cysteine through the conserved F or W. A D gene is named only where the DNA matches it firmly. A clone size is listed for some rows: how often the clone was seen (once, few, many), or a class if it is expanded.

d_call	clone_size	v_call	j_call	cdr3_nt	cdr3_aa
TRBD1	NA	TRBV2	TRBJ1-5	TGTGCCAGCAGCGATACAGGGGGCGTACAGCCCCAGCATTTT	CASSDTGGVQPQHF
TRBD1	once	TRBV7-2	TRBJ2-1	TGTGCCAGCAGCCACCGGGACAGGGCGTATGGCTCCTACAATGAGCAGTTCTTC	CASSHRDRAYGSYNEQFF
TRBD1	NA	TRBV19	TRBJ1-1	TGTGCCAGTAGTTTAAGGGGGCGCGTCACTGAAGCTTTCTTT	CASSLRGRVTEAFF
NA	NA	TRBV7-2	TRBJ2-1	TGTGCCAGCAGCAGAGCTAGCCATGAGCAGTTCTTC	CASSRASHEQFF
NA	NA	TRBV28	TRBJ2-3	TGTGCCAGCAGTTTATTGAGTTACACAGATACGCAGTATTTT	CASSLLSYTDTQYF
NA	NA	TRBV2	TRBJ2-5	TGTGCCAGCAGTGATCGCAGTGGACTCGGGACCCAGTACTTC	CASSDRSGLGTQYF
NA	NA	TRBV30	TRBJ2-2	TGTGCCTGGAGTGACCACTCGCCCGGGGAGCTGTTTTTT	CAWSDHSPGELFF
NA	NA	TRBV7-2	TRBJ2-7	TGTGCCAGCAGTTTCAATTCCGGTTACGAGCAGTACTTC	CASSFNSGYEQYF
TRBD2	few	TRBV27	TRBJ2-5	TGTGCCAGCAGTTTATCTCCTAGCGGGAGGGATACCCAGTACTTC	CASSLSPSGRDTQYF
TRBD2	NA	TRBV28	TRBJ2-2	TGTGCCAGCACCTCTCCGGGACTAGCGGGAATTGGCTCCGGGGAGCTGTTTTTT	CASTSPGLAGIGSGELFF
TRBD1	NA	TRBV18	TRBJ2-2	TGTGCCAGCTCACCCCCCGGACAGGGGGCCGGCGGGGAGCTGTTTTTT	CASSPPGQGAGGELFF
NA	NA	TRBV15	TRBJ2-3	TGTGCCACCAGCAGAGATTCCCGAAGAGGCGGAGATACGCAGTATTTT	CATSRDSRRGGDTQYF
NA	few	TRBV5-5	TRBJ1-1	TGTGCCAGCAGCTTGTCTCTCACTGAAGCTTTCTTT	CASSLSLTEAFF
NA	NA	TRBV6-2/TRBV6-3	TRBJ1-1	TGTGCCAGCAGTTACGGCAACATGAACACTGAAGCTTTCTTT	CASSYGNMNTEAFF
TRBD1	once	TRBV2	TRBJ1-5	TGTGCCAGCAGAGGGACAGGGGATCAGCCCCAGCATTTT	CASRGTGDQPQHF
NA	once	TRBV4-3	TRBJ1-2	TGCGCCAGCAGCCAAGGCTTGTGGCAGGGTGGTTATGGCTACACCTTC	CASSQGLWQGGYGYTF
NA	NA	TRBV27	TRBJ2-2	TGTGCCAGCAGTTTATATCAGGGGACCGGGGAGCTGTTTTTT	CASSLYQGTGELFF
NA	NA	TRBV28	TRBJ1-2	TGTGCCAGCAGTTTAGGCTTCTTCTATGGCTACACCTTC	CASSLGFFYGYTF
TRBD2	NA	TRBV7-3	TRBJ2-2	TGTGCCAGCAGCCCGAGGCGGACTAGCCCTACGAACACCGGGGAGCTGTTTTTT	CASSPRRTSPTNTGELFF
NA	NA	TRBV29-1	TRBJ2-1	TGCAGCGTTGAGGACAGTGCCTCCTACAATGAGCAGTTCTTC	CSVEDSASYNEQFF
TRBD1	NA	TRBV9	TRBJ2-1	TGTGCCAGCAGCGTTTTTTTTGGGACAGGCCAAGCCAATGAGCAGTTCTTC	CASSVFFGTGQANEQFF
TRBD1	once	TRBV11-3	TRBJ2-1	TGTGCCAGCAGCTTAGAGGCGACAGGGGTAACCCGGCAGTTCTTC	CASSLEATGVTRQFF
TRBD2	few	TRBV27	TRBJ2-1	TGTGCCAGCAGCTTTATCGGGACTAGCGGGAGCAATGAGCAGTTCTTC	CASSFIGTSGSNEQFF
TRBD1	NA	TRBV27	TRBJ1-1	TGTGCCAGCAGTTTGAGGACAGGTTTGAACACTGAAGCTTTCTTT	CASSLRTGLNTEAFF
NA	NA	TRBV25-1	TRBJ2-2	TGTGCCAGCAGTGAATCAGGGACCGGGGAGCTGTTTTTT	CASSESGTGELFF
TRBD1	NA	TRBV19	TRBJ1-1	TGTGCCAGTAGTGATCGACAGGGGAAGAGGTCTGGGGCTTTCTTT	CASSDRQGKRSGAFF
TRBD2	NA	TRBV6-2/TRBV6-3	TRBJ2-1	TGTGCCAGCAGTTACGCAGGACTAGCGGGATACAATGAGCAGTTCTTC	CASSYAGLAGYNEQFF